This TCR beta chain was found in a study of OX40 agonist ivuxolimab in advanced cancers. About the study as a whole: The costimulatory receptor OX40 (CD134) was targeted by ivuxolimab, a fully human IgG2 agonistic monoclonal antibody. Intravenous ivuxolimab was administered to patients every 2 weeks at six dose levels: 0.01, 0.1, 0.3, 1.5, 3 and 10 mg/kg. Of the approximately 54 patients in dose escalation, about 20 had hepatocellular carcinoma, roughly 15 had melanoma, 9 had renal cell carcinoma and 9 had head and neck cancer. In the dose-escalation cohort, approximately 82% of patients were male, and the mean age was approximately 60 years with a range of roughly 23 to 79. Patients were allowed to have had prior anti-PD-1, anti-PD-L1 or anti-CTLA-4 therapy, and 30% to 50% of the dose-escalation patients had previously received checkpoint inhibitors. Partial responses were achieved by three dose-escalation patients, of whom one had hepatocellular carcinoma and two had cutaneous melanoma. The purpose of peripheral TCRbeta sequencing was to test whether ivuxolimab changed TCR sequence diversity and led to clonal T-cell expansion. The monotherapy dose-escalation portion (N of about 52 patients) of the phase I ivuxolimab trial is reported in the paper.

Genomic DNA was isolated from the sorted cells so that the TCRbeta CDR3 region could be sequenced. The immunoSEQ Assay was used for sequencing of TCRbeta CDR3 regions. This immuneACCESS table, as held by TCRdb, lists in-frame sequences with V and J called but not all clones. Of the missing ones, under half trace to an unresolved V gene in checked studies; the others have no known cause. Counted in this sample were more than 45,000 clones; 80% to 90% of them appeared once. The top ten clonotypes cover around half of the sample. The trial excluded patients who had a history of autoimmune disease or who were on systemic immunosuppression. In every dose cohort, peripheral blood was drawn for TCR sequencing at baseline, cycle 4 day 1, and cycle 7 day 1. Samples were obtained from an open-label, multicenter, first-in-human phase I dose-escalation trial of ivuxolimab. Adults with locally advanced or metastatic melanoma, renal cell, hepatocellular, or head and neck squamous cell carcinoma were enrolled in the trial. CD4+ and CD8+ T cells were sorted separately from peripheral blood before TCR sequencing.

In the case of this clone: Its binding antigen is unknown. It has no much larger one-base neighbor in the sample; base qualities were not kept.

The paper's findings and limits, for the study overall: In the 0.1-3.0 mg/kg groups, partial responders had among the lowest normalized peripheral clonal expansion, particularly in CD8+ T cells. Low levels of normalized T-cell clonal expansion were also seen in some nonresponding patients. At doses from 0.1 to 3.0 mg/kg, clonal expansion was seen in both CD4+ and CD8+ blood T cells between baseline and week 6. Antigen specificity was not determined for the clonally expanded peripheral T cells. After ivuxolimab, expanded clones were on average more numerous among CD8+ T cells than among CD4+ T cells.

Including cysteine and phenylalanine, the CDR3 has 15 amino acids. Only CDR3 DNA is held: 45 bases, read in frame from base 1. V is cut back by 10 bases and J by 7 bases, with 14 bases in the junction unmatched. As encoded in the germline V gene, CDR1 is MDHEN while CDR2 is SYDVKM. The rearranged segments are TRBV28 and TRBJ1-5; 9 bases in the junction line up with TRBD1. The sequence came from an adult with an advanced solid tumor such as melanoma, head and neck, liver or kidney cancer. The source material was CD4+ or CD8+ T cells sorted from blood, sampled in a trial of the OX40 agonist ivuxolimab. The base sequence is TGTGCCATCGGGGGTACAGGGGGCCGAAGGCAGCCCCAGCATTTT. Translated, this gives CAIGGTGGRRQPQHF.